The 22 T cell receptor beta chains reported below all come from one sample, sequenced in a study of T cell responses to AZD1222 COVID-19 vaccine. TCRdb keeps only in-frame clones here, not all; method: immunoSEQ multiplex PCR. The sample carries about 140,000 clones, 85% to 90% recorded once. Sequencing used peripheral blood, obtained 28 days after the second AZD1222 dose. The source of these receptors is an adult who received the AZD1222 COVID-19 vaccine.

The chain has TRBV30 and TRBJ1-6; D remains unclear. Looked up from germline, CDR1 is GTSNPN and CDR2 is SVGIG (reference sequence). The V end was cut by 0 bases, the J end by 0 bases, with 15 bases between. There are 18 residues in the CDR3. The CDR3 DNA reads TGTGCCTGGAGTGTGGAGGCTGGCTGGAGCTCCTATAATTCACCCCTCCACTTT. This sequence encodes CAWSVEAGWSSYNSPLHF.

The chain recombines TRBV5-1 with TRBJ2-7; 8 bases agree with TRBD1. The CDR3 runs 16 residues. V shed 2 bases, J shed 3 bases, and the junction held 10 bases outside the gene matches. Germline CDR1 reads SGHRS; CDR2 reads YFSETQ. CDR3 sequence reads: CASSFGRTGKNYEQYF. DNA for the CDR3: TGCGCCAGCAGCTTCGGAAGGACAGGGAAAAACTACGAGCAGTACTTC. Together with reference TRBV5-1 and TRBJ2-7, the CDR3 gives the full variable domain: KAGVTQTPRYLIKTRGQQVTLSCSPISGHRSVSWYQQTPGQGLQFLFEYFSETQRNKGNFPGRFSGRQFSNSRSEMNVSTLELGDSALYLCASSFGRTGKNYEQYFGPGTRLTVT.

This chain connects TRBV3-1 (or the pseudogene TRBV3-2) to TRBJ2-7; a weak D match, TRBD2 (5 bases). The length of the CDR3 is 18 residues. Germline CDR1 reads LGHDT; CDR2 reads YNNKEL (reference sequence). Trimming took off 1 base at V and 0 bases at J, with 19 bases between the two ends. The chain's CDR3 is CASSQGGWTQRFSYEQYF. The CDR3 DNA sequence: TGTGCCAGCAGCCAAGGTGGCTGGACTCAGAGGTTCTCCTACGAGCAGTACTTC.

The chain has TRBV19 and TRBJ1-5; possible D gene TRBD1, 6 bases. Deletions cut 5 bases from V and 0 bases from J, with 8 bases between. Germline CDR1 is LNHDA and CDR2 is SQIVND (reference sequence). The CDR3 consists of 14 residues. The CDR3, as DNA: TGTGCCAGTAGTGGGACACATAGCAATCAGCCCCAGCATTTT. Residues: CASSGTHSNQPQHF.

The CDR3, as DNA: TGTGCCAGCAGGGGATGGAGCGGGTACGAGCAGTTCTTC. Amino acid sequence: CASRGWSGYEQFF. The chain employs TRBV2 and TRBJ2-1, with a tentative D call TRBD2 (6 bases). Germline V CDR1 and CDR2: SNHLY, FYNNEI. The ends were cut back, 6 bases at V and 10 bases at J, with 16 bases in the middle. CDR3 length: 13 residues.

This clone has only a few counts. The chain combines TRBV23-1 with TRBJ2-7, with D possibly matching TRBD1 (5 bases). TRBV23-1 is labeled an ORF, and its function is uncertain. This CDR3 has 15 residues. Deletions cut 0 bases from V and 2 bases from J, with 11 bases between. The CDR3 sequence: CASSQSSDRAYEQYF. The CDR3 coding sequence is TGCGCCAGCAGTCAATCGAGTGACAGAGCCTACGAGCAGTACTTC.

This chain joins TRBV2 and TRBJ1-5, with D unresolved. V gave up 3 bases and J gave up 5 bases, with 5 bases separating them. CDR3 size: 12 residues. Germline V CDR1 and CDR2: SNHLY, FYNNEI. CDR3 in DNA: TGTGCCAGCAGTGATTCCCATCAGCCCCAGCATTTT. This codes for CASSDSHQPQHF. The variable domain in full, completed from reference TRBV2 and TRBJ1-5, reads EPEVTQTPSHQVTQMGQEVILRCVPISNHLYFYWYRQILGQKVEFLVSFYNNEISEKSEIFDDQFSVERPDGSNFTLKIRSTKLEDSAMYFCASSDSHQPQHFGDGTRLSIL.

The J gene is TRBJ2-2, the V gene TRBV5-1, with TRBD2 identical over 7 bases. The CDR3 length is 16 residues. The V and J ends lost 2 bases and 8 bases, in that order; junction bases with no gene match: 12. Germline loops: CDR1 SGHRS, CDR2 YFSETQ. The CDR3 nucleotides are TGCGCCAGCAGCTTCGGCCTAGCGGCGTCCATAGGGGAGCTGTTTTTT. Translated: CASSFGLAASIGELFF.

V is TRBV2 and J is TRBJ2-1; D may be TRBD1 (6 bases). CDR3 size: 12 residues. V lost 9 bases and J 6 bases, leaving 12 bases between the germline ends. CDR1 and CDR2 from the germline V gene are SNHLY and FYNNEI. CDR3 loop: CASLTGINEQFF. The CDR3 bases are TGTGCCAGTTTAACAGGGATCAATGAGCAGTTCTTC.

V usage is TRBV4-2 and J usage is TRBJ2-5, with TRBD2 matching 8 bases. The length of the CDR3 is 15 residues. J gave up 4 bases and V 0 bases, and 4 bases lay outside the gene matches. CDR1 and CDR2 from the germline V gene are LGHNA and YNFKEQ. The CDR3 DNA sequence: TGTGCCAGCAGCCAAGAGGGACTAGTTAGAGAGACCCAGTACTTC. It yields the protein CASSQEGLVRETQYF.

The chain employs TRBV30 and TRBJ1-2; D uncertain. Per germline, CDR1 GTSNPN and CDR2 SVGIG (reference sequence). The V and J ends lost 3 bases and 2 bases respectively, with 4 bases between them. This CDR3 region has 11 residues. CDR3 protein: CAWRRNYGYTF. CDR3 nucleotide sequence: TGTGCCTGGAGAAGGAACTATGGCTACACCTTC.

The rearrangement uses TRBV11-3 and TRBJ2-7; the D gene is possibly TRBD1 (6 bases). Germline-derived CDR1 and CDR2 are SGHNT and YENEEA. CDR3 length: 12 residues. V was clipped by 4 bases and J by 4 bases, with 8 bases between them. The CDR3 DNA follows: TGTGCCAGCAGCTACACAGGGTACGAGCAGTACTTC. Translation gives CASSYTGYEQYF.

V and J are TRBV12-5 and TRBJ2-4, with D possibly TRBD2 on 5 matching bases. The germline gives CDR1 LGHNT, CDR2 FRNRAP. V gave up 7 bases and J gave up 4 bases, with 14 bases separating them. The CDR3 covers 14 residues. CDR3 sequence reads: CASAHPGSKNIQYF. CDR3 sequence (DNA): TGTGCTAGTGCTCATCCGGGATCTAAAAACATTCAGTACTTC.

The gene calls are TRBV6-6 and TRBJ1-5; 8 nucleotides align to TRBD1. In germline, CDR1 is MNHNY, CDR2 SVGAGI (reference sequence). J was trimmed by 1 base and V by 5 bases; bases with no gene match: 1. The CDR3 contains 14 residues. For the CDR3, the DNA is TGTGCCAGCAGTCGGGACAGGAGCAATCAGCCCCAGCATTTT. Its protein product is CASSRDRSNQPQHF.

The chain recombines TRBV30 with TRBJ1-2; no reliable D call. Germline CDR1 and CDR2: GTSNPN and SVGIG (reference sequence). CDR3 length equals 12 residues. V lost 0 bases, J lost 4 bases, and 6 bases lay in between. The CDR3 spells CAWSVITYGYTF. The DNA of the CDR3 is TGTGCCTGGAGTGTAATTACCTATGGCTACACCTTC.

The chain joins TRBV5-4 to TRBJ2-5; TRBD2 matches at 8 bases. CDR3 length: 14 residues. The junction had 5 bases not matched to a gene; V was cut back by 2 bases and J by 5 bases. Per germline, CDR1 SGHNT and CDR2 YYREEE (reference sequence). CDR3 region: CASSFPAGDETQYF. The CDR3 DNA reads as TGTGCCAGCAGCTTCCCAGCGGGAGATGAGACCCAGTACTTC.

V usage is TRBV7-9 and J usage is TRBJ1-1, with 7 nucleotides matching TRBD1. V lost 5 bases, J lost 2 bases, and 2 bases stayed unmatched. CDR1 is SEHNR and CDR2 is FQNEAQ in the germline V gene (reference sequence). The CDR3 is 13 residues long. CDR3 bases: TGTGCCAGCAGCGGGACAGTAAACACTGAAGCTTTCTTT. This codes for CASSGTVNTEAFF.

J is TRBJ2-5 and V is TRBV6-1; 13 positions match TRBD2. The CDR3 has 17 amino acids. Germline loops: CDR1 MNHNS, CDR2 SASEGT. V shed 4 bases and J 0 bases; nucleotides not matched to a gene: 5. CDR3 residues: CASSATSGGLNQETQYF. The CDR3 nucleotides are TGTGCCAGCAGTGCGACTAGCGGGGGGTTAAACCAAGAGACCCAGTACTTC.

This rearrangement joins TRBV29-1 to TRBJ2-2; maybe TRBD2 (5 bases). This CDR3 region has 13 residues. Germline lookup yields CDR1 SQVTM and CDR2 ANQGSEA. Between the trimmed V and J ends, which lost 0 bases and 5 bases, there was a span of 7 bases. The CDR3 here is CSVEDRGTGELFF. CDR3 bases: TGCAGCGTTGAAGATCGAGGGACCGGGGAGCTGTTTTTT.

The chain's CDR3 is CAWNVGSSGNTIYF. DNA of the CDR3: TGTGCCTGGAATGTCGGAAGCTCTGGAAACACCATATATTTT. The J gene is TRBJ1-3, the V gene TRBV30; D is uncertain. The CDR3 runs 14 residues. Germline V CDR1 and CDR2: GTSNPN, SVGIG (reference sequence). V lost 4 bases and J lost 0, with 10 bases in between.

This rearrangement joins TRBV7-9 to TRBJ2-2; 12 bases agree with TRBD1. CDR3 length: 14 residues. V lost 6 bases to trimming and J lost 6 bases; unmatched junction nucleotides: 2. Germline V gene lookup returns CDR1 SEHNR and CDR2 FQNEAQ (reference sequence). The CDR3 sequence: CASSWDRGPGELFF. In DNA form, the CDR3 reads TGTGCCAGCAGTTGGGACAGGGGGCCCGGGGAGCTGTTTTTT.

This chain connects TRBV7-6 to TRBJ2-1, with D maybe TRBD2 (6 bases). CDR1 SGHVS and CDR2 FNYEAQ come from the germline V gene. The CDR3 loop spans 16 amino acids. V was trimmed by 5 bases and J by 0 bases, leaving 14 bases between them. CDR3 sequence reads: CASSPRGSSSYNEQFF. CDR3 nucleotide sequence: TGTGCCAGCAGCCCCCGGGGGTCGAGCTCCTACAATGAGCAGTTCTTC.